The clone carrying this T cell receptor (beta chain) has at least ten counts. TCRdb called the PCR reads again in MiXCR, with one record for every CDR3 protein. The top ten clones hold over 11% of a sample with about 84,000 distinct CDR3 sequences, over 40% of them seen once. The sample originates from a study of CDR3 diversity in severe acne. Germline V lookup: CDR1 SGDLS, CDR2 YYNGEE. The ends were cut back, 3 bases at V and 0 bases at J, with 22 bases in the middle. The CDR3 covers 19 residues. The chain uses TRBV9 and TRBJ2-1; unclear D gene. The sequencing sample was made of blood. This receptor was taken from a male donor in good health, without acne. CDR3 bases: TGTGCCAGCAGCGCCGGGCTCGGACGGATCCTTAGCTCCTACAATGAGCAGTTCTTC. It codes for CASSAGLGRILSSYNEQFF.